The following is a TCR beta chain sequence with its context. Its antigen remains unknown. The method was immunoSEQ multiplex PCR; TCRdb's version includes in-frame clones alone and lacks a portion of them. The sample has more than 35,000 clones; about 80% are singletons. This record comes from a study of high-grade serous ovarian cancer treatment subgroups. On the study more broadly: Samples averaged 14,192 reads and about 7,500 unique TCR beta rearrangements.

The study, taken as a whole, reports: Repertoire similarity ranged 0.11 to 0.79 between tumors of one patient. Higher neoantigen levels went with greater TCR clonal relatedness. Only CDR3 was analyzed; CDR1 and CDR2 were not.

Tumor samples were obtained before definitive surgery or chemotherapy. This receptor was identified in a human donor with high-grade serous ovarian cancer. Input material: tumor tissue.

The CDR3 reads CASSQGYEQYF. In DNA form, the CDR3 reads TGTGCCAGCAGCCAGGGATACGAGCAGTACTTC. The chain couples TRBV14 to TRBJ2-7; D not certain. With 3 bases removed from V and 4 bases from J, the gap between germline ends came to 4 bases. The germline V gene has CDR1 SGHDN and CDR2 FVKESK. CDR3 length equals 11 residues.